This paragraph covers one T cell receptor beta chain sequence. Its target is not known. Treatment meaning: around 19 received Ad26.COV2.S at low or high dose, single or two shots; several received placebo; per-sample allocation not given. It was on day 63 after the first vaccine or placebo injection that samples were taken. The sample is drawn from a study of Ad26.COV2.S vaccination and SARS-CoV-2 variants. Across the whole study: Ad26.COV2.S was injected intramuscularly once or twice, 56 days apart. Study observations and caveats: Whether participants received vaccine or placebo, their non-spike TCR breadth was similar.

Germline loops: CDR1 SEHNR, CDR2 FQNEAQ (reference sequence). V gave up 3 bases and J gave up 4 bases; unmatched junction bases: 4. The CDR3 spans 14 residues. TCRdb's copy holds only in-frame clones and misses some; the assay was immunoSEQ multiplex PCR. The data hold 200,000 to 300,000 clones, with about 83% observed a single time. This chain connects TRBV7-9 to TRBJ2-5; 8 bases align to TRBD1. This TCR derives from a person aged 18-60 years who received the Ad26.COV2.S COVID-19 vaccine or a placebo. The sample was peripheral blood, taken in a trial of Ad26.COV2.S vaccine versus placebo. In DNA form, the CDR3 reads TGTGCCAGCAGCTTTCCGACAGGGGCAGAGACCCAGTACTTC. This encodes CASSFPTGAETQYF.